A single sample gave rise to the 9 T cell receptor beta chains below, sequenced in a study of CD8 T cells in Susac syndrome. An input of about 0.5 to 1 ug of RNA was subjected to reverse transcription using random hexamers. TCRdb analysed the immunoSEQ multiplex PCR reads with MiXCR anew, one entry per CDR3 protein. The profile shows 160,000 or so distinct CDR3 sequences, roughly 95% of them singletons. Input material: CD4+ T cells from PBMCs. Receptor source: a human donor with multiple sclerosis.

This clonotype was detected once. The chain couples TRBV20-1 to TRBJ1-2, with D unresolved. Germline V lookup: CDR1 DFQATT, CDR2 SNEGSKA (reference sequence). V was clipped by 5 bases and J by 0 bases, with 13 bases between them. The CDR3 is 14 amino acids. The DNA for the CDR3 is TGCAGTGCTTCTTCGGGTCTAGCTAACTATGGCTACACCTTC. This codes for CSASSGLANYGYTF.

The chain employs TRBV6-1 and TRBJ2-1, with a possible D match to TRBD2 (5 bases). Trimming removed 3 bases at V and 0 bases at J, with 9 bases between. The germline V gene encodes CDR1 MNHNS and CDR2 SASEGT. This CDR3 region has 15 residues. CDR3 coding DNA: TGTGCCAGCAGTGACGGACTTTACTCCTACAATGAGCAGTTCTTC. This codes for CASSDGLYSYNEQFF.

V usage is TRBV20-1 and J usage is TRBJ2-3; D remains unclear. The V gene lost 1 base and the J gene lost 5 bases, with 10 bases spanning the gap. CDR1 and CDR2 (germline): DFQATT, SNEGSKA (reference sequence). This CDR3 has 13 residues. The CDR3 sequence is CSARVPFEDTQYF. CDR3 sequence (DNA): TGCAGTGCTAGAGTGCCGTTCGAAGATACGCAGTATTTT.

The DNA for the CDR3 is TGTGCCAGCCGAGAGGGACTAGCGACATCCAATGAGCAGTTCTTC. Its protein product is CASREGLATSNEQFF. The chain recombines TRBV5-6 with TRBJ2-1; 10 bases match TRBD2. The CDR3 totals 15 residues. Germline V gives CDR1 SGHDT, CDR2 YYEEEE. V lost 7 bases, J lost 6 bases, and 10 bases stayed unmatched.

This clonotype was recorded only once. The chain carries TRBV3-1 and TRBJ2-2; D unclear. Trimming pared 3 bases from V and 6 bases from J, leaving 11 bases between. Germline-derived CDR1 and CDR2 are LGHDT and YNNKEL (reference sequence). This CDR3 comprises 14 residues. CDR3: CASSQAPQSGELFF. The CDR3 DNA follows: TGTGCCAGCAGCCAGGCACCCCAGTCCGGGGAGCTGTTTTTT.

CDR3 nucleotide sequence: TGTGCCAGCAGCCCCCGGGCGAAGGCCCGGGCCGGGGAGCTGTTTTTT. It translates to CASSPRAKARAGELFF. The gene calls are TRBV7-9 and TRBJ2-2; D ambiguous. Trimming shortened V by 5 bases and J by 6 bases, and 19 bases separated the two germline ends. The germline gives CDR1 SEHNR, CDR2 FQNEAQ (reference sequence). The CDR3 runs to 16 residues. Drawing the rest from reference TRBV7-9 and TRBJ2-2, the complete variable domain is DTGVSQNPRHKITKRGQNVTFRCDPISEHNRLYWYRQTLGQGPEFLTYFQNEAQLEKSRLLSDRFSAERPKGSFSTLEIQRTEQGDSAMYLCASSPRAKARAGELFFGEGSRLTVL.

The chain couples TRBV28 to TRBJ1-3, with D tentatively TRBD1 (5 bases). The CDR3 is made up of 16 amino acids. The V end lost 11 bases, the J end lost 2 bases, and 22 bases lay between the germline ends. The V gene's germline CDR1 is MDHEN and CDR2 SYDVKM. CDR3 DNA: TGTGCCTCGTGGGCAGGGTCCAACTTCGCTGGAAACACCATATATTTT. Protein sequence: CASWAGSNFAGNTIYF.

The chain is built from TRBV29-1 and TRBJ2-1; D uncertain. This CDR3 is built from 12 residues. CDR1 is SQVTM, CDR2 ANQGSEA, per germline. The CDR3 is CRVGDLGDEQFF. CDR3 in DNA: TGCAGGGTCGGCGATCTGGGCGATGAGCAGTTCTTC.

The J gene is TRBJ2-7, the V gene TRBV14, with 10 nucleotides matching TRBD1. The CDR3 has 16 amino acids. The V gene's germline CDR1 is SGHDN and CDR2 FVKESK. V shed 4 bases, J shed 4 bases, and the junction held 10 bases outside the gene matches. The CDR3 loop is CASSRSRDRGPYEQYF. In DNA, the CDR3 is TGTGCCAGCAGCCGTTCCCGGGACAGGGGTCCGTACGAGCAGTACTTC.